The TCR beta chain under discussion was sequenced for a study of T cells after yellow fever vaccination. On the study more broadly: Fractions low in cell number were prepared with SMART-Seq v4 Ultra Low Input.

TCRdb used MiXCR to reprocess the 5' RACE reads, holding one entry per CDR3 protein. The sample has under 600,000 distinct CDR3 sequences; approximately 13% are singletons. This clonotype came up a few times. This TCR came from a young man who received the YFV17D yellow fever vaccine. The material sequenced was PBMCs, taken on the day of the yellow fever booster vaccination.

The DNA of the CDR3 is TGCGCCAGCCGGGACAGCTTCAATCAGCCCCAGCATTTT. This translates into CASRDSFNQPQHF. The gene calls are TRBV5-1 and TRBJ1-5; 7 positions match TRBD1. CDR1 and CDR2 (germline): SGHRS, YFSETQ. V dropped 7 bases and J dropped 3; count of bases not matched to a gene: 4. The CDR3 spans 13 residues.